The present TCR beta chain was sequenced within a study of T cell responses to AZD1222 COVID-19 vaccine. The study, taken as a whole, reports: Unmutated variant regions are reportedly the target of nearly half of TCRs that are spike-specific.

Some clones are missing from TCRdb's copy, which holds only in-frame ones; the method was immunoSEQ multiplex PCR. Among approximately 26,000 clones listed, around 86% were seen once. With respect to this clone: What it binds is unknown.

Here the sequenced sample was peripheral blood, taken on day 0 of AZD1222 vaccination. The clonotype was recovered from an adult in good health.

In nucleotides, the CDR3 is TGTGCCAGCTTGGGGACAGAGCAAGAGACCCAGTACTTC. It translates to CASLGTEQETQYF. This chain joins TRBV7-9 and TRBJ2-5; 7 positions match TRBD1. Germline V gene sequence: CDR1 SEHNR, CDR2 FQNEAQ (reference sequence). The CDR3 consists of 13 residues. With V trimmed by 8 bases and J by 2 bases, 5 bases remained unmatched.